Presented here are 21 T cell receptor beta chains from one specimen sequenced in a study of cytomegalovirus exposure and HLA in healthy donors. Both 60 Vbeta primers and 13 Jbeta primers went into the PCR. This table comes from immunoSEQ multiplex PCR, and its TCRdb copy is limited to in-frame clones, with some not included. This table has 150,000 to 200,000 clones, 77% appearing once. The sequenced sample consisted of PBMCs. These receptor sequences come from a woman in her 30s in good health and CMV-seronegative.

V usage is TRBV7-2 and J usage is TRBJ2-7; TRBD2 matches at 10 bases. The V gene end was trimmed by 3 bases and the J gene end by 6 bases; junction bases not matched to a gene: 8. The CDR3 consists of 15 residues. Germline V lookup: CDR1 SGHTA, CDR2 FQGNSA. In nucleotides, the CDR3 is TGTGCCAGCAGCTTTAGGCTAGCGGGAGAATCCGAGCAGTACTTC. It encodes CASSFRLAGESEQYF.

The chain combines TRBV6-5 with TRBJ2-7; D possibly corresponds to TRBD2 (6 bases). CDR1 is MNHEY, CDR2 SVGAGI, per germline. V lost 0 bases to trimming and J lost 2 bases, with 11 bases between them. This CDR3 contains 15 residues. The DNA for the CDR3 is TGTGCCAGCAGTTACTCGGGGGAGGATCCCTACGAGCAGTACTTC. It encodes CASSYSGEDPYEQYF.

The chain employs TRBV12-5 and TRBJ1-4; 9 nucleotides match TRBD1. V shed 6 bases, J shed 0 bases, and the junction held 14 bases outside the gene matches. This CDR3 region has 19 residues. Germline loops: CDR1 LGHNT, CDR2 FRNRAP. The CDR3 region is CASGSSRDRVAATNEKLFF. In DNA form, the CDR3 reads TGTGCTAGTGGCTCGAGCCGGGACAGGGTTGCAGCAACTAATGAAAAACTGTTTTTT.

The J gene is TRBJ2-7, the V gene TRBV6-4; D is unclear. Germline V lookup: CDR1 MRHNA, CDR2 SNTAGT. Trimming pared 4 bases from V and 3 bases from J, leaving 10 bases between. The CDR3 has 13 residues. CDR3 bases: TGTGCCAGCAGTGCGTCGAGAATCTACGAGCAGTACTTC. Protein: CASSASRIYEQYF.

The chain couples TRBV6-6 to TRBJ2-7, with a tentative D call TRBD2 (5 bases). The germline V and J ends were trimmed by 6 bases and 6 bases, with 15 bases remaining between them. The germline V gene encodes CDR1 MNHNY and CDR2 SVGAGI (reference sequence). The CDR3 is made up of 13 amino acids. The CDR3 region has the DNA TGTGCCAGCAGCCCAACGGGGTCACGCGAGCAGTACTTC. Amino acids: CASSPTGSREQYF.

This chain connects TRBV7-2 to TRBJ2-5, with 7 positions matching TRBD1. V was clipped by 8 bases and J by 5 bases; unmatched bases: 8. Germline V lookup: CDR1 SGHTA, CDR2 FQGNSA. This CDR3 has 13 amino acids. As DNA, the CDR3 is TGTGCCAGCGGAAGACAGGGAGTGGAGACCCAGTACTTC. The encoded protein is CASGRQGVETQYF. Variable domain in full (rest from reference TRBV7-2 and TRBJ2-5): GAGVSQSPSNKVTEKGKDVELRCDPISGHTALYWYRQSLGQGLEFLIYFQGNSAPDKSGLPSDRFSAERTGGSVSTLTIQRTQQEDSAVYLCASGRQGVETQYFGPGTRLLVL.

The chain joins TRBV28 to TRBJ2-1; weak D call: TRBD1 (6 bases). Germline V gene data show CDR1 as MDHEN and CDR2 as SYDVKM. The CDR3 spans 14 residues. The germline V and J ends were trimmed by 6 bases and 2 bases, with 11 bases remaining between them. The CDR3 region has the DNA TGTGCCAGCAGCAGACAGGCCCCCTACAATGAGCAGTTCTTC. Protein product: CASSRQAPYNEQFF. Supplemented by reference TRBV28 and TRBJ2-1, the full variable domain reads DVKVTQSSRYLVKRTGEKVFLECVQDMDHENMFWYRQDPGLGLRLIYFSYDVKMKEKGDIPEGYSVSREKKERFSLILESASTNQTSMYLCASSRQAPYNEQFFGPGTRLTVL.

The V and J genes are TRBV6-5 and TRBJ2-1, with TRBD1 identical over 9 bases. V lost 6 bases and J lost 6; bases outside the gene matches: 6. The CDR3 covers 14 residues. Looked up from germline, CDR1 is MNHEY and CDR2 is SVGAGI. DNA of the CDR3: TGTGCCAGCAGGACAGGGGGGGACTTCAATGAGCAGTTCTTC. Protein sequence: CASRTGGDFNEQFF.

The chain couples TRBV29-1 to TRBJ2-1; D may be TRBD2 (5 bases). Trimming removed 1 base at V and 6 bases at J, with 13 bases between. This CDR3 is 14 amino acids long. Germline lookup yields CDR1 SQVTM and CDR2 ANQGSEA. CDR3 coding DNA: TGCAGCGTTGAAGTCGCAGGAGGCGGCAATGAGCAGTTCTTC. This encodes CSVEVAGGGNEQFF.

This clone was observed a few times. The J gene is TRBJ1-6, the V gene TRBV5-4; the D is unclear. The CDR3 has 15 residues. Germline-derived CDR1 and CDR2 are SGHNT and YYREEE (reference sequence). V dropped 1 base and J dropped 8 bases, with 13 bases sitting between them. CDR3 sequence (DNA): TGTGCCAGCAGCTTGTTCTCTCTCGTAGATTCACCCCTCCACTTT. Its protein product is CASSLFSLVDSPLHF.

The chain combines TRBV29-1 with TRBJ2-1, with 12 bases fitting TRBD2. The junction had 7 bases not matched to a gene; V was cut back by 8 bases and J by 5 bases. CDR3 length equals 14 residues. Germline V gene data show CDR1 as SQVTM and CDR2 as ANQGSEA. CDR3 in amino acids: CSTSLAGGNNEQFF. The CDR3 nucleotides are TGCAGCACTTCACTAGCGGGGGGAAACAATGAGCAGTTCTTC.

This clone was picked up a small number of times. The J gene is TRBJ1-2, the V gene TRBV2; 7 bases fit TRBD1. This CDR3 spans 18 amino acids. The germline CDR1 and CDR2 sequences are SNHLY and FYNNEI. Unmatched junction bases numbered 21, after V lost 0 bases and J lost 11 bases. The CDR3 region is CASSEALQGTVYFDGYTF. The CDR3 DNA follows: TGTGCCAGCAGTGAAGCGCTTCAGGGGACAGTTTATTTCGACGGTTACACCTTC.

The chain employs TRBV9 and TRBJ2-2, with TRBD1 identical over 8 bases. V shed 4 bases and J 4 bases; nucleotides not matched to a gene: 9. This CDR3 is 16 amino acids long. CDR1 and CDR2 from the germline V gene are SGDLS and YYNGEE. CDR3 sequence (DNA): TGTGCCAGCAGCTCAAAACAGGGGGGTGGCACCGGGGAGCTGTTTTTT. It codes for CASSSKQGGGTGELFF.

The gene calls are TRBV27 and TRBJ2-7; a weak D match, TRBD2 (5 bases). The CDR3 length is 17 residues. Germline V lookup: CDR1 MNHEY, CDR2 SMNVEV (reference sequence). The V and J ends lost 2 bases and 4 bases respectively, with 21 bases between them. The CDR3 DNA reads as TGTGCCAGCAGTTTAACGGTCCGGGATAGTTCTTGGTACGAGCAGTACTTC. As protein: CASSLTVRDSSWYEQYF.

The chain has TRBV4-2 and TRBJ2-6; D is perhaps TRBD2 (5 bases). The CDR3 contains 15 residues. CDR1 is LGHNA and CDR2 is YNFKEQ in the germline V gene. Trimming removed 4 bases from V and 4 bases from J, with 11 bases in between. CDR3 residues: CASSLRGTGANVLTF. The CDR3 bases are TGTGCCAGCAGCCTACGGGGAACCGGGGCCAACGTCCTGACTTTC.

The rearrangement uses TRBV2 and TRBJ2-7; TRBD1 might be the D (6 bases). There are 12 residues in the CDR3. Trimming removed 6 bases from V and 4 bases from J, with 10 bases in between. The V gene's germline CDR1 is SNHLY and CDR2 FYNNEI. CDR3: CASRKQGYEQYF. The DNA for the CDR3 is TGTGCCAGCAGAAAACAGGGATACGAGCAGTACTTC.

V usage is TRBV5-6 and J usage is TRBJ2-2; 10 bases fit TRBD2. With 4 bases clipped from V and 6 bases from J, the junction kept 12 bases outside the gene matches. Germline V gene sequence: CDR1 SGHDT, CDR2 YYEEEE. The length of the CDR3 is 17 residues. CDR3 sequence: CASSPGSGGALPGELFF. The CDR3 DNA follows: TGTGCCAGCAGCCCGGGGAGCGGGGGGGCCTTACCCGGGGAGCTGTTTTTT.

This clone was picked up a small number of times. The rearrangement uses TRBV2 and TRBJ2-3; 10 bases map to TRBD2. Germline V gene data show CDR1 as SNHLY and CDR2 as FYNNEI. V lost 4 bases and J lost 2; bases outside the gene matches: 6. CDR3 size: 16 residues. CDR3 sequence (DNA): TGTGCCAGCAGTGCCCTAGCGGGGGTTACCACAGATACGCAGTATTTT. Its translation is CASSALAGVTTDTQYF.

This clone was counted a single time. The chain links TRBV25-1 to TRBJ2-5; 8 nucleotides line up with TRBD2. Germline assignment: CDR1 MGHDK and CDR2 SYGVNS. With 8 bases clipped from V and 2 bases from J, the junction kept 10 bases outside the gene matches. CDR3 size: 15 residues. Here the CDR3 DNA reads TGTGCCAGCTCCTCGGGAGGGGGGGGGCAAGAGACCCAGTACTTC. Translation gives CASSSGGGGQETQYF.

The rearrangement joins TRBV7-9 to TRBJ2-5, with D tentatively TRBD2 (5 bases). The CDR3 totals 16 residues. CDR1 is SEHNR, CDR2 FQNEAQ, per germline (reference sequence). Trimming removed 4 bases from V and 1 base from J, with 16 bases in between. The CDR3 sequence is CASSSGVVGFQETQYF. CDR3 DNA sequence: TGTGCCAGCAGCTCCGGGGTGGTCGGTTTCCAAGAGACCCAGTACTTC. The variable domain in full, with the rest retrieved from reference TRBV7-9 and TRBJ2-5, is DTGVSQNPRHKITKRGQNVTFRCDPISEHNRLYWYRQTLGQGPEFLTYFQNEAQLEKSRLLSDRFSAERPKGSFSTLEIQRTEQGDSAMYLCASSSGVVGFQETQYFGPGTRLLVL.

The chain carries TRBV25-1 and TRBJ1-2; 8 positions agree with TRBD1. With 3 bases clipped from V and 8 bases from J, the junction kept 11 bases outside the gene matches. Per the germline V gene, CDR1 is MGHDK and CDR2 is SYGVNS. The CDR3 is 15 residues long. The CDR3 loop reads CASSDLRQGLGGYTF. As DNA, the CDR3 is TGTGCCAGCAGTGACCTACGACAGGGGTTGGGGGGCTACACCTTC.